Below are 30 T cell receptor beta chains sequenced from a single sample in a study of human T cells and chemical hapten exposure. Indicated time point: healthy volunteer bleed at 2 weeks. Researchers extracted total RNA from unfractionated whole blood. Using its own MiXCR run on the RACE reads, TCRdb lists one record per CDR3 protein. The table has roughly 30,000 distinct CDR3 sequences, 7.4% seen once; the top ten hold 8% to 10%. Specimen: whole blood. These receptors were taken from a human donor in good health. Some clones in this sample may be carry-over from other donors' samples.

This clonotype was picked up many times. The chain carries TRBV6-6 and TRBJ1-5, with TRBD1 matching over 9 bases. V shed 5 bases, J shed 6 bases, and the junction held 5 bases outside the gene matches. Germline V gene lookup returns CDR1 MNHNY and CDR2 SVGAGI (reference sequence). This CDR3 spans 14 amino acids. In DNA, the CDR3 is TGTGCCAGCAGTAGGGACAGGGCGAGTCAGCCCCAGCATTTT. It yields the protein CASSRDRASQPQHF.

Points on this clonotype: Since a much larger clone is just one base distant, this may be a read error. This rearrangement joins TRBV28 to TRBJ1-4; D remains ambiguous. The CDR3 loop spans 14 amino acids. Looked up from germline, CDR1 is MDHEN and CDR2 is SYDVKM. CDR3 amino acids: CASSVGQANEKLLF. CDR3 nucleotides: TGTGCCAGCAGTGTTGGGCAGGCTAATGAAAAACTGCTTTTT.

The gene calls are TRBV29-1 and TRBJ2-5, with 11 bases aligning to TRBD1. The junction had 7 bases not matched to a gene; V was cut back by 4 bases and J by 6 bases. Per the germline V gene, CDR1 is SQVTM and CDR2 is ANQGSEA. CDR3 length equals 14 residues. CDR3 amino acids: CSVGRTGGDKTQYF. The CDR3 region has the DNA TGCAGCGTTGGACGGACAGGGGGCGATAAGACCCAGTACTTC.

This sequence joins TRBV5-1 and TRBJ2-7; TRBD1 matches at 7 bases. Germline CDR1 SGHRS, CDR2 YFSETQ. This CDR3 has 14 amino acids. V shed 2 bases and J 2 bases; nucleotides not matched to a gene: 4. CDR3 sequence reads: CASSLRTGAYEQYF. The CDR3 nucleotides are TGCGCCAGCAGCTTAAGGACAGGTGCCTACGAGCAGTACTTC. Full variable domain (rest looked up from reference TRBV5-1 and TRBJ2-7): KAGVTQTPRYLIKTRGQQVTLSCSPISGHRSVSWYQQTPGQGLQFLFEYFSETQRNKGNFPGRFSGRQFSNSRSEMNVSTLELGDSALYLCASSLRTGAYEQYFGPGTRLTVT.

V and J are TRBV18 and TRBJ1-6, with TRBD1 matching 10 bases. Germline assignment: CDR1 KGHSH and CDR2 LQKENI. The CDR3 covers 16 residues. V lost 1 base to trimming and J lost 5 bases; unmatched junction nucleotides: 2. The CDR3 DNA is TGTGCCAGCTCACCACGGACAGGGGGAAATAATTCACCCCTCCACTTT. It encodes CASSPRTGGNNSPLHF.

This clonotype was counted only a few times. The chain carries TRBV4-1 and TRBJ1-1; 7 bases are a match to TRBD1. The CDR3 sequence is 19 residues long. CDR1 is MGHRA, CDR2 YSYEKL, per germline. V lost 0 bases, J lost 0 bases, and 13 bases stayed unmatched. Here the CDR3 reads CASSQELYGTDELNTEAFF. CDR3 sequence (DNA): TGCGCCAGCAGCCAAGAGTTGTACGGGACAGACGAGTTGAACACTGAAGCTTTCTTT.

This clonotype showed up many times. This chain uses TRBV5-1 with TRBJ2-2; tentatively, D is TRBD2 (6 bases). The germline V gene has CDR1 SGHRS and CDR2 YFSETQ. CDR3 length: 18 amino acids. V gave up 0 bases and J gave up 4 bases, with 19 bases separating them. Here the CDR3 DNA reads TGCGCCAGCAGCTTGGAACCCCAGGCTAGCGAACCCACCGGGGAGCTGTTTTTT. Its protein is CASSLEPQASEPTGELFF. Full variable domain (rest looked up from reference TRBV5-1 and TRBJ2-2): KAGVTQTPRYLIKTRGQQVTLSCSPISGHRSVSWYQQTPGQGLQFLFEYFSETQRNKGNFPGRFSGRQFSNSRSEMNVSTLELGDSALYLCASSLEPQASEPTGELFFGEGSRLTVL.

Turning to this clonotype: This clone may be a read error of a much larger clone one base away. The chain recombines TRBV6-5 with TRBJ1-4, with a possible D match to TRBD1 (6 bases). Germline lookup yields CDR1 MNHEY and CDR2 SVGAGI. The CDR3 is made up of 17 amino acids. The DNA for the CDR3 is TGTGCCAGCAGTTACTTGGGGACATATCGTGGAAATGAAAAACGGTTTTTT. This translates into CASSYLGTYRGNEKRFF.

At least ten counts were recorded for this clonotype. This chain joins TRBV20-1 and TRBJ2-5; TRBD2 aligns across 7 bases. The CDR3 sequence is 16 residues long. Trimming at V came to 0 bases and at J to 5 bases, leaving 12 bases not matched to a gene. Germline V gives CDR1 DFQATT, CDR2 SNEGSKA (reference sequence). CDR3 sequence reads: CSARDLRAGEVETQYF. The CDR3 region has the DNA TGCAGTGCTAGAGATCTGAGGGCGGGGGAGGTGGAGACCCAGTACTTC.

On this clonotype: With a much larger clone just one base away, this may be a read error. The chain couples TRBV28 to TRBJ2-3; 7 bases map to TRBD1. CDR1 MDHEN and CDR2 SYDVKM come from the germline V gene. Trimming cost V 5 bases and J 5 bases; bases outside gene matches: 7. This CDR3 is 14 amino acids long. CDR3 sequence (DNA): TGTGCCAGCAGTCCTACAGGGGACAAAGATACGCAGTATTTT. This sequence encodes CASSPTGDKDTQYF.

Many counts were recorded for this clonotype. The chain joins TRBV25-1 to TRBJ2-3; perhaps TRBD2 as D (6 bases). V was pared by 4 bases and J by 5 bases, with 16 bases between. The CDR3 totals 15 residues. Germline assignment: CDR1 MGHDK and CDR2 SYGVNS. The CDR3 loop is CASSAGRDLIDTQYF. The CDR3 DNA reads TGTGCCAGCAGTGCGGGGCGGGACCTGATAGATACGCAGTATTTT.

J is TRBJ1-2 and V is TRBV27; no definite D call. CDR3 length: 20 amino acids. Between the trimmed V and J ends, which lost 2 bases and 4 bases, there was a span of 29 bases. Germline V gives CDR1 MNHEY, CDR2 SMNVEV (reference sequence). The CDR3 DNA reads TGTGCCAGCAGTTTAAGGTCCCAATCGGCGGGTCACGCCTCTAGCTATGGCTACACCTTC. Residues: CASSLRSQSAGHASSYGYTF.

V and J are TRBV11-2 and TRBJ2-1; TRBD2 is a possible D gene (6 bases). CDR1 is SGHAT and CDR2 is FQNNGV in the germline V gene. V was clipped by 4 bases and J by 5 bases, with 12 bases between them. This CDR3 comprises 14 residues. The DNA of the CDR3 is TGTGCCAGCAGCTCTTGGACTACCAACAATGAGCAGTTCTTC. The encoded protein is CASSSWTTNNEQFF.

This clonotype was recorded many times. CDR3 amino acids: CASSAPKRRIAKNIQYF. CDR3 bases: TGTGCCAGCAGCGCCCCTAAACGCAGGATAGCCAAAAACATTCAGTACTTC. V gene TRBV28 combines with J gene TRBJ2-4; no clear D gene. Germline V gene data show CDR1 as MDHEN and CDR2 as SYDVKM. The CDR3 has 17 amino acids. V gave up 6 bases and J gave up 0 bases, with 18 bases separating them.

In its sample, this clonotype was seen many times. The gene calls are TRBV7-9 and TRBJ1-1; D may be TRBD1 (5 bases). Deletions cut 4 bases from V and 3 bases from J, with 15 bases between. CDR1 is SEHNR, CDR2 FQNEAQ, per germline (reference sequence). The CDR3 is made up of 15 amino acids. The CDR3 DNA reads TGTGCCAGCAGCTCTACGGGGCCTGGTGACACTGAAGCTTTCTTT. As protein: CASSSTGPGDTEAFF.

This chain uses TRBV5-1 with TRBJ1-6; perhaps TRBD1 as D (6 bases). The CDR3 loop spans 15 amino acids. Germline V gives CDR1 SGHRS, CDR2 YFSETQ. V lost 3 bases, J lost 5 bases, and 12 bases lay in between. The CDR3 nucleotides are TGCGCCAGCAGCTCACAGGGAGAAGATAATTCACCCCTCCACTTT. Translated, it gives CASSSQGEDNSPLHF.

This clonotype was found many times. This chain joins TRBV3-1 and TRBJ1-2; TRBD1 is a possible D gene (6 bases). The V gene lost 1 base and the J gene lost 4 bases, with 13 bases spanning the gap. The CDR3 contains 15 residues. Looked up from germline, CDR1 is LGHDT and CDR2 is YNNKEL (reference sequence). CDR3 region: CASSQGVGGIYGYTF. In DNA, the CDR3 is TGTGCCAGCAGCCAAGGGGTAGGGGGAATCTATGGCTACACCTTC.

The V and J genes are TRBV7-9 and TRBJ1-1, with 7 nucleotides matching TRBD1. V gave up 4 bases and J gave up 5 bases; unmatched junction bases: 7. The CDR3 is made up of 14 amino acids. The V gene's germline CDR1 is SEHNR and CDR2 FQNEAQ (reference sequence). CDR3 protein: CASSSSGTETEAFF. CDR3 bases: TGTGCCAGCAGCTCCTCCGGGACAGAGACTGAAGCTTTCTTT.

This clonotype was picked up many times. This rearrangement joins TRBV7-9 to TRBJ2-7; 8 nucleotides match TRBD2. The germline V gene has CDR1 SEHNR and CDR2 FQNEAQ (reference sequence). This CDR3 is 16 amino acids long. V shed 0 bases, J shed 4 bases, and the junction held 8 bases outside the gene matches. The CDR3 nucleotides are TGTGCCAGCAGCTTAGCCTCTACCGGGAGGGAATACGAGCAGTACTTC. Translation gives CASSLASTGREYEQYF.

This clonotype has at least ten counts. The rearrangement joins TRBV18 to TRBJ2-2, with D possibly matching TRBD1 (9 bases). V was shortened by 3 bases and J by 6 bases, with 29 bases between the two germline ends. Germline V gene sequence: CDR1 KGHSH, CDR2 LQKENI. This CDR3 comprises 20 residues. CDR3 sequence: CASSPIPPGQGSTSAGELFF. The CDR3 nucleotides are TGTGCCAGCTCACCCATCCCGCCGGGACAGGGTTCGACTAGCGCCGGGGAGCTGTTTTTT.

Ten or more counts support this clonotype. This chain connects TRBV3-1 to TRBJ1-1; D is ambiguous. CDR1 is LGHDT, CDR2 YNNKEL, per germline (reference sequence). Between the trimmed V and J ends, which lost 1 base and 1 base, there was a span of 7 bases. The CDR3 is 14 residues long. The CDR3 protein is CASSQGATNTEAFF. The DNA of the CDR3 is TGTGCCAGCAGCCAAGGAGCGACGAACACTGAAGCTTTCTTT.

The gene calls are TRBV5-1 and TRBJ2-3; 11 nucleotides match TRBD2. Germline assignment: CDR1 SGHRS and CDR2 YFSETQ. This CDR3 is 18 amino acids long. V gave up 0 bases and J gave up 4 bases; unmatched junction bases: 10. The CDR3 sequence: CASSLAGLAGGLADTQYF. CDR3 nucleotide sequence: TGCGCCAGCAGCTTGGCCGGTCTAGCGGGGGGTTTGGCAGATACGCAGTATTTT.

There are many counts of this clonotype. The J gene is TRBJ2-1, the V gene TRBV7-9, with D maybe TRBD2 (7 bases). The V end lost 3 bases, the J end lost 5 bases, and 14 bases lay between the germline ends. CDR1 is SEHNR, CDR2 FQNEAQ, per germline (reference sequence). This CDR3 has 15 amino acids. As DNA, the CDR3 is TGTGCCAGCAGCTTCCGACTAGCAGGGGACAATGAGCAGTTCTTC. This sequence encodes CASSFRLAGDNEQFF.

This clonotype has ten or more counts. The rearrangement links TRBV7-9 to TRBJ2-1; 8 bases agree with TRBD1. CDR3 length: 16 residues. The germline V gene has CDR1 SEHNR and CDR2 FQNEAQ (reference sequence). The V and J ends lost 3 bases and 7 bases, in that order; junction bases with no gene match: 11. This chain's CDR3 is CASSFWIRTGPNEQFF. As DNA, the CDR3 is TGTGCCAGCAGCTTCTGGATCCGGACAGGGCCGAATGAGCAGTTCTTC.

This sequence joins TRBV12-3 or TRBV12-4 and TRBJ2-2; D may be TRBD1 or TRBD2 (5 bases each). This CDR3 is 13 amino acids long. Trimming pared 3 bases from V and 7 bases from J, leaving 9 bases between. The CDR3 DNA is TGTGCCAGCAGTTTCGGGGCGAACGGGGAGCTGTTTTTT. Translation: CASSFGANGELFF.

This chain joins TRBV5-1 and TRBJ2-7; 10 bases line up with TRBD2. CDR1 is SGHRS and CDR2 is YFSETQ in the germline V gene. V dropped 4 bases and J dropped 2; count of bases not matched to a gene: 6. The CDR3 covers 15 residues. The CDR3 spells CASSPRTSGAYEQYF. In nucleotides, the CDR3 is TGCGCCAGCAGCCCTAGGACTAGCGGAGCCTACGAGCAGTACTTC.

The V and J genes are TRBV5-4 and TRBJ2-3; 9 nucleotides align to TRBD2. V dropped 3 bases and J dropped 4; count of bases not matched to a gene: 6. CDR3 length: 15 residues. Per germline, CDR1 SGHNT and CDR2 YYREEE (reference sequence). The CDR3 loop is CASSSKEREADTQYF. The CDR3 region has the DNA TGTGCCAGCAGCTCAAAGGAGCGGGAGGCAGATACGCAGTATTTT.

By share of the sample, this clonotype is medium-sized. The chain has TRBV12-3 or TRBV12-4 and TRBJ2-2, with D possibly TRBD2 on 6 matching bases. Trimming cost V 3 bases and J 6 bases, with 14 bases left between them. The CDR3 sequence is 15 residues long. The CDR3 here is CASSLGGNSPGELFF. Here the CDR3 DNA reads TGTGCCAGCAGTTTGGGCGGGAATAGTCCCGGGGAGCTGTTTTTT.

This clonotype showed up many times. The chain carries TRBV7-2 and TRBJ2-3, with D perhaps TRBD2 (6 bases). Trimming pared 5 bases from V and 2 bases from J, leaving 14 bases between. Germline CDR1 SGHTA, CDR2 FQGNSA. The CDR3 covers 15 residues. CDR3 nucleotides: TGTGCCAGCAGCCCGGTGGCGGGACCCACAGATACGCAGTATTTT. Protein product: CASSPVAGPTDTQYF.

In this sample, this clonotype turned up many times. The gene calls are TRBV27 and TRBJ1-1; 7 nucleotides match TRBD1. V lost 2 bases, J lost 2 bases, and 8 bases stayed unmatched. The length of the CDR3 is 16 residues. Germline CDR1 reads MNHEY; CDR2 reads SMNVEV (reference sequence). The DNA of the CDR3 is TGTGCCAGCAGTTTAGTGGCAGGGGGACCTAACACTGAAGCTTTCTTT. This gives the protein CASSLVAGGPNTEAFF.